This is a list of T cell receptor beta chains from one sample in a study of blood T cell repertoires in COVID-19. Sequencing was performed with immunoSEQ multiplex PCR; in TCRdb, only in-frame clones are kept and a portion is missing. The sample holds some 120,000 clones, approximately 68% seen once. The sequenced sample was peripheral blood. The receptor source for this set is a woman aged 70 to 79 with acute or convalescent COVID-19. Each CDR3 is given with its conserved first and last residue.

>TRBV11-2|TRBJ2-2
CASSSGHGTGGPGELFF
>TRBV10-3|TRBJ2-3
CAISAGGGTDTQYF
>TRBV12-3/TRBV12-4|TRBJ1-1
CASSLSGNTEAFF
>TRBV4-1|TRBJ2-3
CASSQGLAGREDTQYF
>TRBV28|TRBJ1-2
CASSVLGQGVNGYTF
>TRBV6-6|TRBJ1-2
CASTSQGNYGYTF
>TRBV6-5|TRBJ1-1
CASSRRTGGNTEAFF
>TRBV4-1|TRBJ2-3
CASSHPPWSQGANTDTQYF
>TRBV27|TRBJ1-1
CASSSPRDGNTEAFF
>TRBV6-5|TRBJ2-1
CASSYSLLAGEDEQFF
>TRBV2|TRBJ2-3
CASRRTQPGQLLSTDTQYF
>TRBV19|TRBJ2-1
CASSIDSGRRNEQFF
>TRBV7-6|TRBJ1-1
CASKGQGHTEAFF
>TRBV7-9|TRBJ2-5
CASTRAGKTQYF
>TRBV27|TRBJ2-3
CASSTSGAITDTQYF
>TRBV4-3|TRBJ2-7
CASSDDRGSYEQYF
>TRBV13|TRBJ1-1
CASSLGGTPEAFF
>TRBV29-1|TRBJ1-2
CSVPTGIYGYTF
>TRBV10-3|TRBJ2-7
CAISVTSGLYEQYF
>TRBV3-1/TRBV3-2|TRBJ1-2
CASSLQGREGYTF
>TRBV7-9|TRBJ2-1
CASSLTESSYNEQFF
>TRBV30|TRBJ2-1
CACTSGSSVEQFF
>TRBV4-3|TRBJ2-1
CASSHAAGYNEQFF
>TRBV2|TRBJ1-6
CASQRGSSYNSPLHF
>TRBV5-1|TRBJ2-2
CASSSGANTGELFF
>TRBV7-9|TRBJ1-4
CASSSPGTGYSANEKLFF
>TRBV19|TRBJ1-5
CASSMDSDQPQHF
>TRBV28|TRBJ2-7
CASGLLFTYEQYF
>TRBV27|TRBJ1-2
CASSQLTGMGGYTF
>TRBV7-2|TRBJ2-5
CASSLEGVETQYF
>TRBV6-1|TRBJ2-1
CASSEALGQGGDEQFF
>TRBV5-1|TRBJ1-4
CASSLGDSGWGVIREKLFF
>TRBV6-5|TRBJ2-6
CASTGGRGANVLTF
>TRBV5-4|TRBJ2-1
CASSLSTSRNVRFF
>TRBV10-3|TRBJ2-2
CAIRPVGGPGSTGELFF
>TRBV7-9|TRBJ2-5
CASSFRETQYF
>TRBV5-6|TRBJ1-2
CASSLEQEYGYTF
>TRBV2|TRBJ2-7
CASSGGWSSGGWYEQYF
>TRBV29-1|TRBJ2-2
CSVLTGTGLSGELFF
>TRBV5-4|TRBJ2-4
CASSLQGLAKNIQYF
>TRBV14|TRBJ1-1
CASSGAGVNTEAFF
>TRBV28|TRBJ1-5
CASRRDRDPNSNQPQHF
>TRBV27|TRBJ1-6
CASSSRGVNSPLHF
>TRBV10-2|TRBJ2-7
CASSQTRDEQYF
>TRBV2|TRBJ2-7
CASREEQGPYEQYF
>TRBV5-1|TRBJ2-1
CASSLTGNSYNEQFF
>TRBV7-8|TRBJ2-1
CASSPGTYRGGQFF
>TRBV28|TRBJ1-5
CASRTGNQPQHF
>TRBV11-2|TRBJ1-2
CASSLGSTGGAGAYGYTF
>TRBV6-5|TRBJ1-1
CASRPDRNTEAFF